Presented here are 28 T cell receptor beta chains from one specimen sequenced in a study of CD8 T cells in ankylosing spondylitis. TCRdb reanalysed the 5' RACE reads using MiXCR and keeps one entry per CDR3 protein. The sample yields about 250,000 distinct CDR3 sequences, around 32% seen once. The sequenced sample consisted of blood, either unsorted or a sorted T cell fraction (not recorded which). Receptors were obtained from a male donor with ankylosing spondylitis or in good health (not recorded which).

The chain carries TRBV20-1 and TRBJ2-1, with D unresolved. V was shortened by 0 bases and J by 8 bases, with 5 bases between the two germline ends. This CDR3 contains 11 residues. Germline V gives CDR1 DFQATT, CDR2 SNEGSKA (reference sequence). The CDR3 here is CSARDVYEQFF. Written as DNA, the CDR3 is TGCAGTGCTAGAGATGTTTATGAGCAGTTCTTC.

The chain joins TRBV11-3 to TRBJ2-7; D is unresolved. The germline V gene encodes CDR1 SGHNT and CDR2 YENEEA. The CDR3 covers 16 residues. The V gene lost 2 bases and the J gene lost 0 bases, with 14 bases spanning the gap. CDR3 nucleotide sequence: TGTGCCAGCAGCTTACCGAAGGGCTGTTACTCCTACGAGCAGTACTTC. This translates into CASSLPKGCYSYEQYF.

This clonotype has a handful of counts. The chain combines TRBV15 with TRBJ2-7, with D unresolved. There are 13 residues in the CDR3. Germline CDR1 reads LNHNV; CDR2 reads YYDKDF (reference sequence). V lost 3 bases to trimming and J lost 6 bases, with 12 bases between them. CDR3 in DNA: TGTGCCACCAGCAGGAGAAACAGACCCGAGCAGTACTTC. Its protein product is CATSRRNRPEQYF.

This clonotype has more than one count but fewer than ten. The chain carries TRBV6-4 and TRBJ2-7; 13 positions match TRBD2. CDR3 size: 23 residues. Trimming cost V 5 bases and J 2 bases; bases outside gene matches: 27. Germline CDR1 MRHNA, CDR2 SNTAGT. The CDR3 DNA reads as TGTGCCAGCAGTCCCCCCCTCCCATACAGGGCCGGGACTAGCGGGGAAGTTACCTACGAGCAGTACTTC. It yields the protein CASSPPLPYRAGTSGEVTYEQYF.

This clonotype showed up many times. The chain joins TRBV27 to TRBJ2-7; D is unclear. Trimming took off 4 bases at V and 2 bases at J, with 12 bases between the two ends. The CDR3 has 14 residues. Germline V CDR1 and CDR2: MNHEY, SMNVEV (reference sequence). CDR3 amino acids: CASSSLTDAYEQYF. The CDR3 bases are TGTGCCAGCAGTTCCCTGACGGACGCCTACGAGCAGTACTTC.

This chain uses TRBV5-1 with TRBJ2-1; 7 bases align to TRBD1. CDR1 SGHRS and CDR2 YFSETQ come from the germline V gene. After removal of 4 bases from V and 6 bases from J, the junction contained 10 bases not matched to a gene. The length of the CDR3 is 15 residues. The CDR3 sequence is CASSPRQGLGNEQFF. In DNA, the CDR3 is TGCGCCAGCAGCCCTCGACAGGGTTTGGGCAATGAGCAGTTCTTC.

The chain links TRBV28 to TRBJ2-5; 7 positions agree with TRBD2. CDR1 and CDR2 from the germline V gene are MDHEN and SYDVKM. The junction had 6 bases not matched to a gene; V was cut back by 2 bases and J by 12 bases. The CDR3 sequence is 12 residues long. The CDR3: CASSLREGLKYF. CDR3 bases: TGTGCCAGCAGTTTAAGGGAGGGACTGAAGTACTTC.

In its sample, this clonotype was seen a few times. The gene calls are TRBV6-1 and TRBJ2-1; D may be TRBD1 or TRBD2 (7 bases each). Trimming pared 6 bases from V and 8 bases from J, leaving 26 bases between. Per the germline V gene, CDR1 is MNHNS and CDR2 is SASEGT. The CDR3 runs to 17 residues. CDR3 region: CASSQRQGGLPGHEQFF. The CDR3, as DNA: TGTGCCAGCAGCCAGAGGCAGGGGGGGCTCCCTGGGCATGAGCAGTTCTTC.

This clonotype was counted a single time. The J gene is TRBJ2-2, the V gene TRBV6-5; no firm D call. The CDR3 loop spans 12 amino acids. Trimming removed 10 bases at V and 1 base at J, with 7 bases between. Germline assignment: CDR1 MNHEY and CDR2 SVGAGI. CDR3 sequence: CAILGNTGELFF. CDR3 in DNA: TGTGCCATCCTTGGGAACACCGGGGAGCTGTTTTTT.

This clonotype was seen more than once but under ten times. The chain links TRBV29-1 to TRBJ2-7, with D possibly being TRBD2 (5 bases). Germline CDR1 and CDR2: SQVTM and ANQGSEA. V was shortened by 7 bases and J by 3 bases, with 10 bases between the two germline ends. The CDR3 has 11 amino acids. The CDR3 DNA reads TGCAGCGCCTTGAGGGACTACGAGCAGTACTTC. Translated, it gives CSALRDYEQYF.

V and J are TRBV5-5 and TRBJ2-7; 7 nucleotides agree with TRBD2. V gave up 0 bases and J gave up 3 bases; unmatched junction bases: 6. This CDR3 has 15 residues. Germline CDR1 SGHKS, CDR2 YYEKEE (reference sequence). The CDR3 DNA sequence: TGTGCCAGCAGCTTGGGGGGAGGGCTGGTCTACGAGCAGTACTTC. Translation: CASSLGGGLVYEQYF.

This clonotype was picked up many times. The DNA for the CDR3 is TGCAGTGCTAACGACAGGGGTGGTAGTTCACCCCTCCACTTT. The encoded protein is CSANDRGGSSPLHF. The V gene is TRBV20-1, the J gene TRBJ1-6; 8 bases fit TRBD1. The V gene's germline CDR1 is DFQATT and CDR2 SNEGSKA (reference sequence). V gave up 4 bases and J gave up 9 bases; unmatched junction bases: 8. This CDR3 has 14 residues.

This clonotype was counted between two and nine times. This rearrangement joins TRBV4-1 to TRBJ2-1, with D possibly matching TRBD2 (6 bases). Trimming left V 2 bases short and J 4 bases short, with 12 bases between. Germline V gene data show CDR1 as MGHRA and CDR2 as YSYEKL. The CDR3 length is 15 residues. This CDR3 is CASSQNAGGYNEQFF. The CDR3 region has the DNA TGCGCCAGCAGCCAAAATGCCGGGGGTTACAATGAGCAGTTCTTC.

This clonotype was observed a handful of times. This chain uses TRBV10-3 with TRBJ2-7; D could derive from TRBD1 or TRBD2 (5 bases each). The CDR3 sequence is 13 residues long. V was clipped by 7 bases and J by 5 bases, with 15 bases between them. Per germline, CDR1 ENHRY and CDR2 SYGVKD. CDR3 in DNA: TGTGCCATCAAACCGGGGCTGGGAGACGAGCAGTACTTC. Residues: CAIKPGLGDEQYF.

This chain uses TRBV20-1 with TRBJ2-7, with D perhaps TRBD1 or TRBD2 (6 bases each). V dropped 7 bases and J dropped 5 bases, with 18 bases sitting between them. Germline assignment: CDR1 DFQATT and CDR2 SNEGSKA (reference sequence). CDR3 length: 13 amino acids. CDR3 protein: CSGSGAYGDEQYF. The CDR3 DNA sequence: TGCAGTGGGTCGGGGGCCTACGGCGACGAGCAGTACTTC.

This chain uses TRBV6-1 with TRBJ2-1; TRBD1 might be the D (5 bases). V was pared by 5 bases and J by 5 bases, with 16 bases between. The CDR3 consists of 15 residues. CDR1 is MNHNS, CDR2 SASEGT, per germline. The chain's CDR3 is CASSIVRGENNEQFF. Here the CDR3 DNA reads TGTGCCAGCAGTATCGTTAGGGGTGAGAACAATGAGCAGTTCTTC.

A few counts support this clonotype. This CDR3 reads CASSYSIQGNSPLHF. The CDR3 nucleotides are TGTGCCAGCAGTTACTCGATTCAGGGGAATTCACCCCTCCACTTT. The chain couples TRBV6-5 to TRBJ1-6, with D possibly TRBD1 on 6 matching bases. CDR3 length: 15 amino acids. Germline lookup yields CDR1 MNHEY and CDR2 SVGAGI. V lost 0 bases to trimming and J lost 7 bases, with 10 bases between them.

This clonotype was observed a handful of times. V is TRBV11-2 and J is TRBJ2-7, with 8 nucleotides matching TRBD1. The germline V gene has CDR1 SGHAT and CDR2 FQNNGV. The CDR3 length is 15 residues. The ends lost 5 bases at V and 7 bases at J; junction bases unmatched: 13. The DNA for the CDR3 is TGTGCCAGCAGCCCACCGGGACAGGAACTGTGGGAGCAGTACTTC. Its translation is CASSPPGQELWEQYF.

This clonotype was counted a few times. The chain couples TRBV3-1 to TRBJ2-7; D gene unclear. V gave up 2 bases and J gave up 4 bases, with 3 bases separating them. This CDR3 has 11 residues. The germline CDR1 and CDR2 sequences are LGHDT and YNNKEL (reference sequence). CDR3 in amino acids: CASSQKYEQYF. CDR3 nucleotide sequence: TGTGCCAGCAGCCAAAAATACGAGCAGTACTTC.

This clonotype was seen more than once but under ten times. The genes are TRBV28 and TRBJ1-2; D uncertain. Trimming removed 3 bases from V and 6 bases from J, with 14 bases in between. Per the germline V gene, CDR1 is MDHEN and CDR2 is SYDVKM. The CDR3 has 14 amino acids. CDR3 nucleotides: TGTGCCAGCAGTTTGTCCGGACCTACCAATGGCTACACCTTC. Translated: CASSLSGPTNGYTF.

This clonotype was picked up many times. This chain connects TRBV4-2 to TRBJ2-7, with 9 bases fitting TRBD1. The CDR3 totals 15 residues. J was trimmed by 4 bases and V by 0 bases; bases with no gene match: 4. In germline, CDR1 is LGHNA, CDR2 YNFKEQ. The CDR3 protein is CASSQEDRGRYEQYF. The DNA of the CDR3 is TGTGCCAGCAGCCAAGAGGACAGGGGACGGTACGAGCAGTACTTC.

This sequence joins TRBV27 and TRBJ2-7, with TRBD1 matching over 8 bases. Germline V CDR1 and CDR2: MNHEY, SMNVEV (reference sequence). With V trimmed by 1 base and J by 3 bases, 5 bases remained unmatched. This CDR3 has 15 amino acids. The CDR3 reads CASSLFGTGLYEQYF. The CDR3 nucleotides are TGTGCCAGCAGTTTATTCGGGACAGGACTCTACGAGCAGTACTTC.

A few counts support this clonotype. The chain recombines TRBV7-2 with TRBJ2-1; unclear D gene. Germline V gene data show CDR1 as SGHTA and CDR2 as FQGNSA. The ends were cut back, 5 bases at V and 9 bases at J, with 11 bases in the middle. This CDR3 contains 12 residues. The CDR3 coding sequence is TGTGCCAGCAGCCTCCTGGGCTTTGAGCAGTTCTTC. Protein: CASSLLGFEQFF.

V gene TRBV5-5 combines with J gene TRBJ2-7, with D maybe TRBD1 (6 bases). The CDR3 is 16 amino acids. Trimming removed 2 bases from V and 7 bases from J, with 22 bases in between. The germline V gene has CDR1 SGHKS and CDR2 YYEKEE (reference sequence). Written as DNA, the CDR3 is TGTGCCAGCAGCTTCTACCACAGAGTCCCCCAGGGGGAGCAGTACTTC. It yields the protein CASSFYHRVPQGEQYF.

The sample holds a few counts of this clonotype. CDR3 protein: CSARPPWGFSNNEQFF. The CDR3 nucleotides are TGCAGTGCCCGACCCCCGTGGGGTTTTAGTAACAATGAGCAGTTCTTC. The rearrangement uses TRBV20-1 and TRBJ2-1, with unresolved D. The CDR3 consists of 16 residues. Germline-derived CDR1 and CDR2 are DFQATT and SNEGSKA (reference sequence). The ends were cut back, 6 bases at V and 5 bases at J, with 23 bases in the middle.

This clonotype was seen more than once but under ten times. The rearrangement joins TRBV7-2 to TRBJ2-3; D is tentatively TRBD1 or TRBD2 (5 bases each). The CDR3 contains 15 residues. Trimming pared 5 bases from V and 8 bases from J, leaving 20 bases between. Germline CDR1 is SGHTA and CDR2 is FQGNSA. CDR3 region: CASSPGPGVRGTQYF. CDR3 DNA sequence: TGTGCCAGCAGCCCAGGGCCCGGGGTAAGGGGTACGCAGTATTTT.

This clonotype was seen many times. The chain employs TRBV20-1 and TRBJ2-3; D is possibly TRBD2 (5 bases). CDR3 length: 15 residues. Trimming shortened V by 5 bases and J by 6 bases, and 21 bases separated the two germline ends. Germline loops: CDR1 DFQATT, CDR2 SNEGSKA (reference sequence). Here the CDR3 DNA reads TGCAGTGCTCCCGTGCTAGCCCCGCGAGTCGATACGCAGTATTTT. Its translation is CSAPVLAPRVDTQYF.

Only a few counts were recorded for this clonotype. The chain joins TRBV27 to TRBJ1-5; D might be TRBD1 (6 bases). Germline CDR1 and CDR2: MNHEY and SMNVEV (reference sequence). CDR3 length: 15 amino acids. With 5 bases removed from V and 0 bases from J, the gap between germline ends came to 11 bases. CDR3 nucleotide sequence: TGTGCCAGCAGTCGCGGACAGAGTAGCAATCAGCCCCAGCATTTT. Translation: CASSRGQSSNQPQHF.